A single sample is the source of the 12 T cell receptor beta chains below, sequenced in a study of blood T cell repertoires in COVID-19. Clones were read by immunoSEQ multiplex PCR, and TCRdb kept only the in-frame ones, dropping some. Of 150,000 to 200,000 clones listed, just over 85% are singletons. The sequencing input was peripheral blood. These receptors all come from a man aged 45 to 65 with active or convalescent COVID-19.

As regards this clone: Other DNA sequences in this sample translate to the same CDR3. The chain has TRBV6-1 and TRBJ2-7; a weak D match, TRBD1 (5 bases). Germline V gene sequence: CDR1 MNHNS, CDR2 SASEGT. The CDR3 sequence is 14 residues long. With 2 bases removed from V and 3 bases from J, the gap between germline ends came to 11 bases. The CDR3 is CASSEQGSSYEQYF. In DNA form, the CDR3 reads TGTGCCAGCAGTGAACAGGGATCGAGCTACGAGCAGTACTTC.

The CDR3 reads CASSDAGTGNSPLHF. CDR3 in DNA: TGTGCCAGCAGCGATGCCGGGACAGGGAATTCACCCCTCCACTTT. The chain couples TRBV9 to TRBJ1-6; 9 bases line up with TRBD1. The CDR3 loop spans 15 amino acids. CDR1 is SGDLS, CDR2 YYNGEE, per germline. The trim removed 3 bases at V and 7 bases at J, leaving 5 bases unmatched.

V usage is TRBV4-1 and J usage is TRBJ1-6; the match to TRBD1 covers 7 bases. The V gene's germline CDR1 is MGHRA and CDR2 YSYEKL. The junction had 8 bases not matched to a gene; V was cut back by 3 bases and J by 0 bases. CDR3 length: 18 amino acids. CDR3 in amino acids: CASSHLGTANSYNSPLHF. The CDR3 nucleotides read TGCGCCAGCAGCCACCTGGGGACAGCCAACTCCTATAATTCACCCCTCCACTTT.

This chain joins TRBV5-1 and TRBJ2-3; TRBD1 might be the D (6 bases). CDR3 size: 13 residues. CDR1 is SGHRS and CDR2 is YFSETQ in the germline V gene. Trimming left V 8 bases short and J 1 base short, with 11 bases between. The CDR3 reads CASQGMGTDTQYF. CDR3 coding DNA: TGCGCCAGTCAGGGGATGGGCACAGATACGCAGTATTTT.

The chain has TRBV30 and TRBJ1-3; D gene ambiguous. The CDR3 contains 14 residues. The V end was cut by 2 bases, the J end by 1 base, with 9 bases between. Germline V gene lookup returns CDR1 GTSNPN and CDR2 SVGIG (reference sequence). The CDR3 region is CAWSPGSSGNTIYF. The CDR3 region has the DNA TGTGCCTGGAGTCCGGGGTCATCTGGAAACACCATATATTTT.

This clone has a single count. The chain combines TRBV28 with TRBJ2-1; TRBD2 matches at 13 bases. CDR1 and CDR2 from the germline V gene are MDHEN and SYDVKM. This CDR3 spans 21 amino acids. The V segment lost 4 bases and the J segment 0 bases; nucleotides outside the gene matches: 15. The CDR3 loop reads CASSSTISRTSGGRSYNEQFF. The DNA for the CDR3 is TGTGCCAGCAGTTCAACCATATCGAGGACTAGCGGGGGCCGCTCCTACAATGAGCAGTTCTTC.

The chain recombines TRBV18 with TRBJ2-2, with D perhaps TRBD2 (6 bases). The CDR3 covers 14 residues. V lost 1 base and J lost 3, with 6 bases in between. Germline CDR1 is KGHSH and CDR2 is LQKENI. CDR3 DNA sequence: TGTGCCAGCTCACCACGGGGGGACACCGGGGAGCTGTTTTTT. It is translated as CASSPRGDTGELFF.

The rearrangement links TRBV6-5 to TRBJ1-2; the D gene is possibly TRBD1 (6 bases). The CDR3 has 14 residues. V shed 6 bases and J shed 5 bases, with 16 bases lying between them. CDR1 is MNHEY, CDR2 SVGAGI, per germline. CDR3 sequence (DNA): TGTGCCAGCAGAGCGACAGGAGCCATGTATGGCTACACCTTC. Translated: CASRATGAMYGYTF.

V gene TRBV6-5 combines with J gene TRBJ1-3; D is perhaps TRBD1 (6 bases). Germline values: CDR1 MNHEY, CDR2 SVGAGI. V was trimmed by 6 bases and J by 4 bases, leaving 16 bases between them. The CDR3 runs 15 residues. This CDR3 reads CASRTQGFDGNTIYF. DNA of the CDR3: TGTGCCAGCAGGACACAGGGTTTTGACGGAAACACCATATATTTT.

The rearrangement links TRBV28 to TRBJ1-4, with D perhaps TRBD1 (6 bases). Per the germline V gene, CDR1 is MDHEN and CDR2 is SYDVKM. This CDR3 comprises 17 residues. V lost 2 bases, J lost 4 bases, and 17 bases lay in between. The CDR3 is CASSLRGGNLGNEKLFF. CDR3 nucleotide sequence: TGTGCCAGCAGTTTAAGGGGGGGAAATCTTGGTAATGAAAAACTGTTTTTT.

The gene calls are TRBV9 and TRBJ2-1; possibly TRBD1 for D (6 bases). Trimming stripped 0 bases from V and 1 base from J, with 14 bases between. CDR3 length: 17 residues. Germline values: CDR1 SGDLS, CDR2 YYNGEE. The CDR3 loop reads CASSVEQGARSYNEQFF. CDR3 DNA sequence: TGTGCCAGCAGCGTAGAACAGGGTGCAAGGTCCTACAATGAGCAGTTCTTC.

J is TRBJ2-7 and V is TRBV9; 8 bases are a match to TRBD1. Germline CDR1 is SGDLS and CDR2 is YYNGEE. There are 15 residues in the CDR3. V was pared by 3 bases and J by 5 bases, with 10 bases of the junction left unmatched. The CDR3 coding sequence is TGTGCCAGCAGCGCATCAGGGGGCCCATTTGACGAGCAGTACTTC. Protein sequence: CASSASGGPFDEQYF. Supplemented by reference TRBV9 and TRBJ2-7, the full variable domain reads DSGVTQTPKHLITATGQRVTLRCSPRSGDLSVYWYQQSLDQGLQFLIQYYNGEERAKGNILERFSAQQFPDLHSELNLSSLELGDSALYFCASSASGGPFDEQYFGPGTRLTVT.